This record looks at one TCR beta chain sequence and its context. The specificity of this receptor is unknown. An end of the junction differs from the germline gene, which may be a read error. The library was generated by RT-PCR. The listed sequencing device is Illumina HiSeq 2500. TCRdb handled the public reads itself, with Q25 trimming in fastp and clone calling in MiXCR, and kept productive beta chains. Identical CDR3 proteins give one entry, which carries the most common genes and DNA. The sample table holds roughly 650,000 distinct CDR3 sequences, of which more than 15% were seen once. The ten most abundant clones make up 11% of the sample. This entry belongs to a study of response to subunit inactivated influenza vaccine (dated by TCRdb to 2017 to 2018). Regarding the complete study: Deep quantitative T cell receptor repertoire profiling was used in the study to track responses to a trivalent subunit inactivated influenza vaccine. Study-wide findings and limitations: The authors proposed that each seasonal influenza vaccination may bring in only a limited number of new T cells.

The germline V gene (reference sequence) supplies CDR1 MNHEY and CDR2 SMNVEV. CDR3 length: 15 amino acids, cysteine to phenylalanine. Of the read, only the CDR3 DNA is kept; its 45 bases are in frame from base 1. This sequence was found in a man in his fifties or sixties who received an inactivated influenza vaccine. Donor details come from another sample of the same person, matched by shared clones. This sequence uses TRBV27 and TRBJ2-7, with 8 junctional bases fitting TRBD2. The material sequenced was PBMCs from blood, taken about 13 days after vaccination. The CDR3 reads CVSTLGSGSTYEQYF. Here is the DNA: TGTGTCAGCACTTTAGGAAGCGGGAGCACCTACGAGCAGTACTTC.